The rows below give T cell receptor beta chains drawn from one sample of a study of cytomegalovirus exposure and HLA in healthy donors. Sequencing used immunoSEQ multiplex PCR; TCRdb keeps in-frame clones, though not all of them. The sample has roughly 110,000 clones, over 60% seen once; the top ten hold 11%. The specimen sequenced was PBMCs. These receptors were collected from a man in his forties in good health and CMV-seropositive. Both conserved end residues are part of each CDR3.

13,TRBV7-2,CASSLGPPQEQFF
15,TRBV28,CASSSLRGPTYGYTF
18,TRBV7-2,CASSLARQGARVNTEAFF
15,TRBV19,CASSQGTSGEATQYF
14,TRBV19,CASSIPPRYNEQFF
14,TRBV6-5,CASSSQGGSDGYTF
17,TRBV4-3,CASSQGAAGVGTDTQYF
17,TRBV19,CASSTRNRVRNTGELFF
14,TRBV7-2,CASSSRTDRGTIYF
13,TRBV28,CASTAGYVSEQFF
14,TRBV28,CASSLPRPQETQYF
14,TRBV19,CASSQGVGNQPQHF
17,TRBV28,CASSLGRGLSSYNEQFF
19,TRBV14,CASSHLQWFQTDEANVLTF
13,TRBV7-7,CASSQTLNQPQHF
16,TRBV30,CACQAGGGLWGTEAFF
13,TRBV27,CASSSTNPYEQYF
12,TRBV11-2,CASSLEGYGYTF
17,TRBV4-3,CASSRGNYGGPNYGYTF
18,TRBV6-1,CASSESSGGSWSNQPQHF
14,TRBV7-7,CASAKGQGTGELFF
14,TRBV5-4,CASSPRGDSYEQYF
15,TRBV7-2,CASSLWGQGQETQYF
14,TRBV7-9,CASRSGTGKETQYF
16,TRBV18,CASSPRQGSLDTEAFF
18,TRBV7-8,CASSLVFGTSGGNYEQYF
14,TRBV11-1,CASSSTGLSGELFF
14,TRBV5-1,CASSRGDQYNEQFF
16,TRBV4-1,CASSQVTGAVNTEAFF
13,TRBV15,CATLLPGGTEAFF
14,TRBV6-5,CASGWAGSYNEQFF
12,TRBV15,CATSRGAGELFF
15,TRBV7-8,CASSQGTYSNQPQHF
13,TRBV29-1,CSTKSSGANVLTF
15,TRBV2,CASSKTGTTNEKLFF
15,TRBV9,CASSAGQAAKNSQYF
15,TRBV7-2,CASILTGTGLNEQFF
14,TRBV7-8,CASSQRLTGSPLHF
18,TRBV5-4,CASSLGGQGMAGNSPLHF
14,TRBV7-7,CASSLGTASYEQYF
17,TRBV4-2,CASSQEETVALAYEQYF
14,TRBV6-1,CASRGSEGTDTQYF